Listed here are 10 T cell receptor beta chains from one sample, sequenced in a study of blood T cell repertoires in COVID-19 (dated by TCRdb to about 2020). Library preparation employed the immunoSEQ multiplex PCR assay. As stored in TCRdb, this immuneACCESS dataset retains in-frame rearrangements with V and J assigned. A fraction of the clones does not appear; measured against another copy, unresolved V genes explain less than half of the discrepancy, and the remainder lacks a known reason. The sample table holds around 140,000 clones, of which roughly 83% were seen once. 1.4% to 1.5% of the sample belongs to the ten largest clones. The sequenced sample was peripheral blood. These receptors originate from a man aged 55 to 70 with acute or convalescent COVID-19.

The chain is built from TRBV19 and TRBJ1-2; TRBD1 aligns across 8 bases. The CDR3 spans 15 residues. CDR1 and CDR2 (germline): LNHDA, SQIVND (reference sequence). V dropped 6 bases and J dropped 7; count of bases not matched to a gene: 13. The CDR3: CASSLPLGQGGGYTF. CDR3 bases: TGTGCCAGTAGCCTCCCCCTCGGACAGGGAGGTGGCTACACCTTC.

The chain joins TRBV9 to TRBJ2-1; the match to TRBD2 covers 10 bases. CDR1 and CDR2 from the germline V gene are SGDLS and YYNGEE. With V trimmed by 3 bases and J by 4 bases, 4 bases remained unmatched. CDR3 length: 15 residues. CDR3 residues: CASSERGGPYNEQFF. The CDR3 DNA reads as TGTGCCAGCAGCGAGCGGGGGGGCCCTTACAATGAGCAGTTCTTC.

The V and J genes are TRBV6-5 and TRBJ2-2; the D gene is possibly TRBD1 (5 bases). V shed 8 bases and J shed 7 bases, with 11 bases lying between them. CDR1 is MNHEY, CDR2 SVGAGI, per germline. This CDR3 is built from 12 residues. In DNA form, the CDR3 reads TGTGCCAGCGCACAGGAGTTCGGGGAGCTGTTTTTT. Amino acid sequence: CASAQEFGELFF.

The chain has TRBV10-2 and TRBJ1-2, with D perhaps matching TRBD1 (6 bases). Germline CDR1 is WSHSY and CDR2 is SAAADI. The CDR3 sequence is 15 residues long. The V end was cut by 2 bases, the J end by 4 bases, with 14 bases between. CDR3 residues: CASSEGGAQGYGYTF. DNA for the CDR3: TGCGCCAGCAGTGAGGGGGGGGCGCAGGGCTATGGCTACACCTTC.

This chain uses TRBV7-9 with TRBJ2-2, with unresolved D. From germline, CDR1 is SEHNR and CDR2 FQNEAQ (reference sequence). The CDR3 length is 12 residues. The V end lost 5 bases, the J end lost 6 bases, and 7 bases lay between the germline ends. The CDR3 sequence: CASSPSAGELFF. The CDR3 region has the DNA TGTGCCAGCAGCCCCAGTGCCGGGGAGCTGTTTTTT.

This chain connects TRBV10-2 to TRBJ2-5; 9 positions match TRBD1. Germline CDR1 and CDR2: WSHSY and SAAADI. V shed 7 bases and J 4 bases; nucleotides not matched to a gene: 4. The CDR3 is made up of 13 amino acids. The CDR3 DNA follows: TGCGCCAGCACAGACAGGGGGAGAGAGACCCAGTACTTC. Amino acid sequence: CASTDRGRETQYF.

This clone was counted only a few times. The chain links TRBV19 to TRBJ2-3; TRBD2 aligns across 14 bases. This CDR3 comprises 18 residues. Germline assignment: CDR1 LNHDA and CDR2 SQIVND (reference sequence). The junction had 14 bases not matched to a gene; V was cut back by 6 bases and J by 6 bases. The CDR3 DNA reads as TGTGCCAGTAGCCGCGGGACTAGCGGGAGTGTGAATGCCGATACGCAGTATTTT. Its protein product is CASSRGTSGSVNADTQYF.

V is TRBV18 and J is TRBJ1-1; D possibly corresponds to TRBD1 (6 bases). Trimming pared 2 bases from V and 0 bases from J, leaving 10 bases between. Germline lookup yields CDR1 KGHSH and CDR2 LQKENI. CDR3 length: 15 residues. The CDR3 DNA follows: TGTGCCAGCTCACCATGGGACAACTTGAACACTGAAGCTTTCTTT. Translating it yields CASSPWDNLNTEAFF.

This clone was seen only a few times. The chain carries TRBV7-3 and TRBJ2-1; 9 bases align to TRBD2. The CDR3 runs 15 residues. V trimming: 2 bases; J trimming: 2 bases; junction bases outside the gene matches: 1. Germline V gene data show CDR1 as SGHTA and CDR2 as FQGTGA. CDR3 sequence reads: CASSLAGGPYNEQFF. The CDR3 DNA follows: TGTGCCAGCAGCTTAGCGGGAGGGCCCTACAATGAGCAGTTCTTC.

The V call is TRBV19, the J call TRBJ1-1; 9 positions match TRBD1. The CDR3 loop spans 14 amino acids. From germline, CDR1 is LNHDA and CDR2 SQIVND (reference sequence). Germline trimming cut 3 bases from V and 4 bases from J; bases unmatched to any gene: 3. The CDR3 DNA reads TGTGCCAGTAGTATTGGACAGGGGTCCACTGAAGCTTTCTTT. Translating it yields CASSIGQGSTEAFF. Based on the CDR3 plus reference TRBV19 and TRBJ1-1, the full variable domain is DGGITQSPKYLFRKEGQNVTLSCEQNLNHDAMYWYRQDPGQGLRLIYYSQIVNDFQKGDIAEGYSVSREKKESFPLTVTSAQKNPTAFYLCASSIGQGSTEAFFGQGTRLTVV.